The next 25 T cell receptor beta chains were all read from a single sample in a study of shared clonotypes between healthy human individuals. Sequencing used immunoSEQ multiplex PCR; TCRdb keeps in-frame clones, though not all of them. The repertoire consists of about 2.1 million clones, with roughly 93% occurring once and the leading ten covering approximately 1.6%. The naive CD8 population came from CD45RO-negative cells selected for CCR7, without terminally differentiated effector memory CD45RA+ cells. Input material: naive CD8+ T cells from PBMCs. The source of these receptors is a man aged 18 to 30 in good health. Some clones in this sample may be carry-over from other donors' samples.

The chain recombines TRBV7-3 with TRBJ2-1; either TRBD1 or TRBD2 may supply D (5 bases each). Germline V gene lookup returns CDR1 SGHTA and CDR2 FQGTGA. The CDR3 is 15 residues long. Trimming removed 4 bases from V and 2 bases from J, with 12 bases in between. Written as DNA, the CDR3 is TGTGCCAGCAGCTCCTCCGGGACGGCCTACAATGAGCAGTTCTTC. It encodes CASSSSGTAYNEQFF.

This clone is a singleton in its sample. V and J are TRBV7-9 and TRBJ2-1; 9 nucleotides match TRBD1. The CDR3 is 15 residues long. The V segment lost 6 bases and the J segment 8 bases; nucleotides outside the gene matches: 11. CDR1 and CDR2 from the germline V gene are SEHNR and FQNEAQ (reference sequence). Here the CDR3 reads CASRKRQGGMDEQFF. In DNA, the CDR3 is TGTGCCAGCAGAAAACGACAGGGGGGGATGGATGAGCAGTTCTTC.

The chain joins TRBV19 to TRBJ1-4, with TRBD1 identical over 8 bases. This CDR3 spans 15 amino acids. V dropped 5 bases and J dropped 3; count of bases not matched to a gene: 5. Germline V gene data show CDR1 as LNHDA and CDR2 as SQIVND (reference sequence). The CDR3 sequence is CASSRRGPSNEKLFF. The DNA of the CDR3 is TGTGCCAGTAGTCGCAGGGGGCCGTCTAATGAAAAACTGTTTTTT.

The CDR3 region has the DNA TGTGCCAGCAGCGTAGCATATATGACGGACAGGGGAGATTTGGAGACCCAGTACTTC. Protein: CASSVAYMTDRGDLETQYF. The chain uses TRBV9 and TRBJ2-5, with TRBD1 identical over 9 bases. Germline V CDR1 and CDR2: SGDLS, YYNGEE. J gave up 5 bases and V 0 bases, and 17 bases lay outside the gene matches. The CDR3 has 19 amino acids.

J is TRBJ2-3 and V is TRBV19; tentative D call: TRBD1 (5 bases). Germline CDR1 and CDR2: LNHDA and SQIVND (reference sequence). CDR3 size: 15 residues. V dropped 7 bases and J dropped 2 bases, with 16 bases sitting between them. The CDR3 loop is CASTTVGGATDTQYF. The CDR3 DNA sequence: TGTGCCAGTACCACGGTTGGTGGGGCCACAGATACGCAGTATTTT.

V gene TRBV7-9 combines with J gene TRBJ1-4, with 12 nucleotides matching TRBD1. The germline CDR1 and CDR2 sequences are SEHNR and FQNEAQ (reference sequence). This CDR3 has 16 amino acids. J gave up 10 bases and V 5 bases, and 11 bases lay outside the gene matches. The CDR3 region is CASSLPTRDRGRKLFF. DNA of the CDR3: TGTGCCAGCAGCCTCCCGACCCGGGACAGGGGGCGAAAACTGTTTTTT.

The chain is built from TRBV19 and TRBJ2-1, with 10 bases identical to TRBD1. V dropped 8 bases and J dropped 4; count of bases not matched to a gene: 5. Germline loops: CDR1 LNHDA, CDR2 SQIVND (reference sequence). This CDR3 contains 14 residues. DNA for the CDR3: TGTGCCAGTGAGGACAGGGGGAGATACAATGAGCAGTTCTTC. It is translated as CASEDRGRYNEQFF.

The chain couples TRBV7-9 to TRBJ1-2; no definite D call. Germline loops: CDR1 SEHNR, CDR2 FQNEAQ (reference sequence). The CDR3 sequence is 12 residues long. Trimming left V 3 bases short and J 8 bases short, with 10 bases between. CDR3 residues: CASSLSGRGYTF. The DNA of the CDR3 is TGTGCCAGCAGCTTGTCAGGTCGCGGCTACACCTTC.

In the case of this clone: The sample holds other DNA sequences that translate to the same CDR3. This chain links TRBV9 with TRBJ2-2; either TRBD1 or TRBD2 may fit D (5 bases each). The CDR3 has 15 residues. Trimming shortened V by 0 bases and J by 2 bases, and 8 bases separated the two germline ends. CDR1 SGDLS and CDR2 YYNGEE come from the germline V gene. The CDR3 region is CASSVAGTNTGELFF. In DNA, the CDR3 is TGTGCCAGCAGCGTAGCCGGGACCAACACCGGGGAGCTGTTTTTT.

The V gene is TRBV30, the J gene TRBJ1-2; tentative D call: TRBD1 (6 bases). The V end was cut by 8 bases, the J end by 8 bases, with 21 bases between. The CDR3 contains 13 residues. From germline, CDR1 is GTSNPN and CDR2 SVGIG (reference sequence). The CDR3: CARYSGTTIGYTF. CDR3 nucleotide sequence: TGTGCCCGCTACAGCGGGACAACTATCGGCTACACCTTC.

The rearrangement uses TRBV7-9 and TRBJ2-3, with D possibly being TRBD1 or TRBD2 (5 bases each). The CDR3 is made up of 13 amino acids. Germline CDR1 SEHNR, CDR2 FQNEAQ (reference sequence). V was cut by 4 bases and J by 6 bases, with 11 bases left in between. The CDR3 spells CASSYPRDDTQYF. In DNA, the CDR3 is TGTGCCAGCAGCTACCCCAGGGACGATACGCAGTATTTT.

This clone was observed a single time. The chain uses TRBV28 and TRBJ2-1, with D hard to call. This CDR3 spans 16 amino acids. Between the trimmed V and J ends, which lost 7 bases and 7 bases, there was a span of 23 bases. Per the germline V gene, CDR1 is MDHEN and CDR2 is SYDVKM. CDR3 residues: CASTPLGAAFVNEQFF. The CDR3 DNA follows: TGTGCCAGCACCCCCCTGGGCGCGGCTTTCGTGAATGAGCAGTTCTTC.

The J gene is TRBJ2-1, the V gene TRBV28; 9 bases agree with TRBD1. Germline CDR1 MDHEN, CDR2 SYDVKM. This CDR3 has 18 residues. The J segment lost 3 bases and the V segment lost 5 bases, leaving 14 bases of the junction unmatched. CDR3 DNA sequence: TGTGCCAGCAGTCCTCTGTCCCCTAGACAGGGGGTCTACAATGAGCAGTTCTTC. Protein product: CASSPLSPRQGVYNEQFF.

V is TRBV7-9 and J is TRBJ2-3, with a possible D match to TRBD1 (7 bases). Trimming removed 5 bases at V and 2 bases at J, with 17 bases between. This CDR3 region has 16 residues. Germline values: CDR1 SEHNR, CDR2 FQNEAQ (reference sequence). CDR3 sequence: CASSTPTGRPTDTQYF. The CDR3 DNA reads as TGTGCCAGCAGCACCCCGACAGGGAGGCCCACAGATACGCAGTATTTT.

The V and J genes are TRBV6-5 and TRBJ1-2, with a possible D match to TRBD1 (5 bases). The CDR3 length is 12 residues. Germline CDR1 is MNHEY and CDR2 is SVGAGI. Trimming left V 8 bases short and J 3 bases short, with 10 bases between. The CDR3 is CASWGFDYGYTF. In DNA form, the CDR3 reads TGTGCCAGCTGGGGGTTTGACTATGGCTACACCTTC.

This clone is a singleton in its sample. V gene TRBV27 combines with J gene TRBJ1-2; D might be TRBD1 (6 bases). This CDR3 has 16 residues. The germline V and J ends were trimmed by 5 bases and 0 bases, with 16 bases remaining between them. Germline V gene sequence: CDR1 MNHEY, CDR2 SMNVEV (reference sequence). CDR3 sequence: CASSGQRGATNYGYTF. CDR3 DNA: TGTGCCAGCAGTGGCCAGCGGGGGGCAACTAACTATGGCTACACCTTC.

This chain uses TRBV28 with TRBJ1-1; D not resolved. The CDR3 is made up of 15 amino acids. Trimming cost V 3 bases and J 5 bases, with 16 bases left between them. Germline lookup yields CDR1 MDHEN and CDR2 SYDVKM. In DNA form, the CDR3 reads TGTGCCAGCAGTTTGATCTCTGAGAGACGGACTGAAGCTTTCTTT. This translates into CASSLISERRTEAFF. The variable domain in full, with the rest retrieved from reference TRBV28 and TRBJ1-1, is DVKVTQSSRYLVKRTGEKVFLECVQDMDHENMFWYRQDPGLGLRLIYFSYDVKMKEKGDIPEGYSVSREKKERFSLILESASTNQTSMYLCASSLISERRTEAFFGQGTRLTVV.

The chain joins TRBV7-6 to TRBJ2-7; the match to TRBD1 covers 7 bases. This CDR3 has 13 residues. Germline CDR1 SGHVS, CDR2 FNYEAQ. Trimming took 3 bases from V and 5 from J; bases not matched to a gene: 4. The CDR3 here is CASSFDRDHEQYF. CDR3 nucleotide sequence: TGTGCCAGCAGCTTTGACAGGGACCACGAGCAGTACTTC.

The J gene is TRBJ2-1, the V gene TRBV7-9; D possibly corresponds to TRBD2 (6 bases). V was cut by 2 bases and J by 3 bases, with 11 bases left in between. This CDR3 has 15 amino acids. From germline, CDR1 is SEHNR and CDR2 FQNEAQ (reference sequence). CDR3 sequence: CASSLREFDYNEQFF. The CDR3 bases are TGTGCCAGCAGCTTACGGGAGTTTGACTACAATGAGCAGTTCTTC.

In its sample, this clone was seen once. The rearrangement links TRBV2 to TRBJ1-4, with TRBD1 matching 9 bases. The V gene's germline CDR1 is SNHLY and CDR2 FYNNEI. V was clipped by 9 bases and J by 7 bases; unmatched bases: 6. The CDR3 length is 13 residues. In DNA form, the CDR3 reads TGTGCCAGTGGGGACAGGGAACGTGAAAAACTGTTTTTT. It translates to CASGDREREKLFF.

The chain joins TRBV28 to TRBJ2-5; D possibly corresponds to TRBD2 (5 bases). The CDR3 totals 15 residues. Germline CDR1 and CDR2: MDHEN and SYDVKM. Trimming shortened V by 5 bases and J by 4 bases, and 17 bases separated the two germline ends. The CDR3 nucleotides are TGTGCCAGCAGTCTCCCTGCGTCTAGCAGAGAGACCCAGTACTTC. Translated, it gives CASSLPASSRETQYF.

This chain links TRBV6-5 with TRBJ2-5, with a weak D call TRBD2 (6 bases). This CDR3 contains 13 residues. Germline CDR1 and CDR2: MNHEY and SVGAGI. Trimming removed 2 bases at V and 5 bases at J, with 9 bases between. The CDR3 DNA follows: TGTGCCAGCAGTTACGGGGGGTACGAGACCCAGTACTTC. This sequence encodes CASSYGGYETQYF.

V and J are TRBV7-9 and TRBJ2-7, with TRBD2 matching over 10 bases. The CDR3 contains 14 residues. The V gene's germline CDR1 is SEHNR and CDR2 FQNEAQ (reference sequence). V was pared by 5 bases and J by 3 bases, with 4 bases of the junction left unmatched. CDR3 nucleotide sequence: TGTGCCAGCAGCCCAAGCGGGAGGGTCTACGAGCAGTACTTC. Its translation: CASSPSGRVYEQYF.

CDR3 residues: CASNDRGETQYF. The CDR3 bases are TGTGCCAGCAACGACAGGGGAGAGACCCAGTACTTC. V and J are TRBV28 and TRBJ2-5, with TRBD1 identical over 8 bases. Unmatched junction bases numbered 2, after V lost 7 bases and J lost 4 bases. CDR3 length equals 12 residues. Germline CDR1 and CDR2: MDHEN and SYDVKM. Using reference TRBV28 and TRBJ2-5 for the parts outside the CDR3, the full variable domain is DVKVTQSSRYLVKRTGEKVFLECVQDMDHENMFWYRQDPGLGLRLIYFSYDVKMKEKGDIPEGYSVSREKKERFSLILESASTNQTSMYLCASNDRGETQYFGPGTRLLVL.

The chain joins TRBV5-1 to TRBJ2-3; perhaps TRBD2 as D (5 bases). Germline values: CDR1 SGHRS, CDR2 YFSETQ. The V end was cut by 0 bases, the J end by 4 bases, with 9 bases between. The length of the CDR3 is 14 residues. The CDR3 DNA sequence: TGCGCCAGCAGCTTGGAACGGGGTCCAGATACGCAGTATTTT. Encoded protein: CASSLERGPDTQYF. Drawing the rest from reference TRBV5-1 and TRBJ2-3, the complete variable domain is KAGVTQTPRYLIKTRGQQVTLSCSPISGHRSVSWYQQTPGQGLQFLFEYFSETQRNKGNFPGRFSGRQFSNSRSEMNVSTLELGDSALYLCASSLERGPDTQYFGPGTRLTVL.